This note documents a single T cell receptor beta chain sequence. It lacks a known antigen. Base-call qualities are not available, and no considerably larger clone is one nucleotide away. The library was generated by the immunoSEQ multiplex PCR assay. For most patients, genomic DNA was subjected to high-throughput TCR-beta CDR3 sequencing by Adaptive Biotechnologies. The paper's processing steps were these. Adaptive's ImmunoSEQ software supplied the TCR sequencing data for about 18 patients, while MiXCR and VDJtools were used to process a few other patients. CDR3 nucleotide sequences shared between donor and recipient were removed because their origin could not be assigned. To count as alloreactive, a clone needed at least 2-fold expansion over unstimulated cells and a minimum CFSE-low frequency of 0.002% (template counts) or 0.001% (read counts). Clones were considered mappable if detected in sequenced pre-transplant spleen, lymph node, or MLR CFSE-low populations of the donor or recipient. The cumulative frequency of alloreactive clones was calculated as a percentage of all sequences, weighted by copy number. Sourced from immuneACCESS, this table was stored by TCRdb with only in-frame sequences that have V and J called. A share of the clones is absent; for the studies checked, an unresolved V gene accounts for under half, and the remainder has no known explanation. V and J calls and clone size are copied from that table; D and trimming were computed from the DNA. The sample data list almost 55,000 clones, and about 90% of these were observed just once. Approximately 5% of the sample is in the top ten clones.

Deletion took 2 bases off V and 9 bases off J, with a span of 11 bases between the germline ends. The CDR1 and CDR2 encoded by the germline V gene (reference sequence) are GTSNPN and SVGIG. The CDR3 spans 12 residues, from the cysteine through the phenylalanine. Only the CDR3 region is kept as DNA, spanning 36 bases read in frame from base 1. This sample was included in a study of graft-versus-host responses after intestinal transplantation (dated by TCRdb to the early 2020s). Study-wide context: The transplants that recipients received were multivisceral, liver-intestinal, or isolated intestinal. All recipients received anti-thymocyte globulin induction followed by maintenance tacrolimus and steroids for two to four years. After intestinal transplantation, graft-versus-host and host-versus-graft alloreactive T cell clones were followed in the graft, circulation and bone marrow using bulk TCR-beta CDR3 sequencing. Alloreactive clones were identified by sequencing pre-transplant mixed lymphocyte reaction products and comparing these products with unstimulated pre-transplant donor and recipient T cells. The cohort enrolled some 23 intestinal transplant recipients including one retransplant, and a few patients lacking pretransplant specimens were excluded. Donor T cell macrochimerism was defined as a peak of at least 4% donor T cells among recipient peripheral blood mononuclear cells. Rather than being sequenced by the commercial service, samples from a few later patients were sequenced in-house on an Illumina MiSeq and processed with MiXCR. What the study reported, not specific to this receptor: GvH clones were found in recipient bone marrow, and some of the GvH clones appeared earlier in ileal mucosa or blood, which is consistent with an intestinal mucosal origin. High GvH to HvG T cell clonal ratios were observed in the allografts of patients with donor T cell macrochimerism. The relatively low number and heterogeneity of intestinal transplant patients limited the conclusions. Early after transplant, declines in HvG clones were associated with peak levels of circulating GvH clones.

Blood samples were collected up to 4 times in the first month after transplant and then at least monthly when available. Sequenced here: PBMCs, sampled 662 days after intestinal transplant. This chain is built from TRBV30 and TRBJ2-1, with a tentative D call of TRBD1 or TRBD2, each matching 5 bases. The TCR sequence derives from a human patient who received an intestinal transplant, so some T cells may come from the graft donor. The DNA is TGTGCCTGGAGTCGGGCAGGGAGTGAGCAGTTCTTC. This codes for CAWSRAGSEQFF.